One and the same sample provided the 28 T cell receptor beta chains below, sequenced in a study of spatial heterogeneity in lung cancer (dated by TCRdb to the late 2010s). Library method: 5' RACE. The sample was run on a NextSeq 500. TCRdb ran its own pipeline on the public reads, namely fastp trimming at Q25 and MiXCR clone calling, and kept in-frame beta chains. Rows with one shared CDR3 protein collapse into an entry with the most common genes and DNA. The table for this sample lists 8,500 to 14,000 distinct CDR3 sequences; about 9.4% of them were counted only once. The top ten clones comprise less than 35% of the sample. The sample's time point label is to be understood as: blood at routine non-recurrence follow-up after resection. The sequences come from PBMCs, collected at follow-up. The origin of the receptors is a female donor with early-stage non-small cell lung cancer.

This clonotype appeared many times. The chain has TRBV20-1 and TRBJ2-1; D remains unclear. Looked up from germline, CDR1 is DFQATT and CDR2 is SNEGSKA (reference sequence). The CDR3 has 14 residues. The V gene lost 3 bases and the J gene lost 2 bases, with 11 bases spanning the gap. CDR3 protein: CSARGAATYNEQFF. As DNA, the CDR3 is TGCAGTGCTAGGGGCGCGGCCACCTACAATGAGCAGTTCTTC.

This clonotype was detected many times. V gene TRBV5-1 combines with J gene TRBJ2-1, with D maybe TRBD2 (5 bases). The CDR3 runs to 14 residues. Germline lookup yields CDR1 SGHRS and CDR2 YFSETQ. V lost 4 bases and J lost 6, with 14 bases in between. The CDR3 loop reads CASSTRAAGNEQFF. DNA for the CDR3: TGCGCCAGCAGCACGCGGGCGGCCGGCAATGAGCAGTTCTTC.

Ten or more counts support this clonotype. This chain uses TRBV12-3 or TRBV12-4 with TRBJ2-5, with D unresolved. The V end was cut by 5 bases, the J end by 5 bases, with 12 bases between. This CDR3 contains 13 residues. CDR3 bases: TGTGCCAGCAGTCAAGAGCTTGGGGAGACCCAGTACTTC. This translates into CASSQELGETQYF.

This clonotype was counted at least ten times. CDR3 amino acids: CASSFGTGWRYGYTF. The CDR3 bases are TGTGCCAGCAGCTTCGGGACAGGGTGGCGGTATGGCTACACCTTC. V is TRBV7-9 and J is TRBJ1-2; 9 bases agree with TRBD1. In germline, CDR1 is SEHNR, CDR2 FQNEAQ (reference sequence). J gave up 5 bases and V 3 bases, and 7 bases lay outside the gene matches. The CDR3 length is 15 residues.

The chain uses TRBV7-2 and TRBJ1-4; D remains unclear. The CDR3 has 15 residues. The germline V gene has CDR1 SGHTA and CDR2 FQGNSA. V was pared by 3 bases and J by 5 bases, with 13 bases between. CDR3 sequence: CASSLDSDWNEKLFF. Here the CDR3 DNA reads TGTGCCAGCAGCTTGGATTCGGACTGGAATGAAAAACTGTTTTTT.

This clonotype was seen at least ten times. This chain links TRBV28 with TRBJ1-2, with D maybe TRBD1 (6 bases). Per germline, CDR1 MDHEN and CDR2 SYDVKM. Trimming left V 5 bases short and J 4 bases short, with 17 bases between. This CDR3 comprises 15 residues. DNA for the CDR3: TGTGCCAGCAGTGCACCAGGGATAGGGGGCTATGGCTACACCTTC. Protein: CASSAPGIGGYGYTF.

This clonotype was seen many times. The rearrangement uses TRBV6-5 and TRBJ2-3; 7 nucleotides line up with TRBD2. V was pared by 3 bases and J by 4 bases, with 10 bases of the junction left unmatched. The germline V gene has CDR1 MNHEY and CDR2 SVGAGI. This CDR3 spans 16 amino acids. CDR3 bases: TGTGCCAGCAGTTATGGTGGCGGGAGAGTTGCAGATACGCAGTATTTT. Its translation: CASSYGGGRVADTQYF.

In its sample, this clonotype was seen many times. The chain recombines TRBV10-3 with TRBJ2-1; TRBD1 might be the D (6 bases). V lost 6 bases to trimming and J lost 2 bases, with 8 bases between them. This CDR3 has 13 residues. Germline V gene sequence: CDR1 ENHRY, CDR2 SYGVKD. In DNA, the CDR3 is TGTGCCATCAGGTCAGGGGCCTACAATGAGCAGTTCTTC. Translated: CAIRSGAYNEQFF.

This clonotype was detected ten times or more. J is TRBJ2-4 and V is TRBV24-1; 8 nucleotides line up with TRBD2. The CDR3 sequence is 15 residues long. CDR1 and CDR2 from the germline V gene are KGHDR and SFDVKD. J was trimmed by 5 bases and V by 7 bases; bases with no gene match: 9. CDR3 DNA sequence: TGTGCCACCAGCACCACCACCGGGGGGGAAAACATTCAGTACTTC. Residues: CATSTTTGGENIQYF.

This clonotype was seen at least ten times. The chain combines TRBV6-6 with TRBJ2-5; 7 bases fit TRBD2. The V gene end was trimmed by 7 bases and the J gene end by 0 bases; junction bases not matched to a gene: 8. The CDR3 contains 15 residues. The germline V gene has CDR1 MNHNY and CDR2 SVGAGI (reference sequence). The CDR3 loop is CASNSRREYQETQYF. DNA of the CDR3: TGTGCCAGCAATTCCAGGCGGGAGTACCAAGAGACCCAGTACTTC.

The CDR3 loop is CAGSRTSGAPGDTQYF. The CDR3 DNA sequence: TGTGCCGGCAGCAGGACTAGCGGGGCGCCCGGAGATACGCAGTATTTT. The chain is built from TRBV21-1 and TRBJ2-3; the tabulated D call, TRBD2, remains unverified against the DNA. TRBV21-1 is given as a pseudogene. This CDR3 has 16 residues.

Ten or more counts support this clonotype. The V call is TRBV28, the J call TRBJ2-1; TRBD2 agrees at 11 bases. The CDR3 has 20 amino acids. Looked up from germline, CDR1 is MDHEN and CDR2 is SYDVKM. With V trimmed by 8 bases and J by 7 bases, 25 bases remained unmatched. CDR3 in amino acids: CASGIRGGATGTSGRNEQFF. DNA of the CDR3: TGTGCCAGCGGGATAAGAGGGGGTGCTACCGGGACTAGCGGAAGAAATGAGCAGTTCTTC.

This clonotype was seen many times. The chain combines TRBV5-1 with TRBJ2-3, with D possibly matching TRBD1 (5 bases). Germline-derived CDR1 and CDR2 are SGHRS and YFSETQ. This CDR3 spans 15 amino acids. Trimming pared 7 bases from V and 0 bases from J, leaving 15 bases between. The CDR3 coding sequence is TGCGCCAGCGCCCCAGGGCCTACTAGCACAGATACGCAGTATTTT. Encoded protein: CASAPGPTSTDTQYF.

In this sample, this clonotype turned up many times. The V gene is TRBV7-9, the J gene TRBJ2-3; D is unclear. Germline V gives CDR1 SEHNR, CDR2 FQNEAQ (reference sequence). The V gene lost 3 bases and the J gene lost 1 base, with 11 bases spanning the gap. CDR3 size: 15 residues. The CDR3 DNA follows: TGTGCCAGCAGCTTTCCCTGGCAGGGCACAGATACGCAGTATTTT. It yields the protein CASSFPWQGTDTQYF.

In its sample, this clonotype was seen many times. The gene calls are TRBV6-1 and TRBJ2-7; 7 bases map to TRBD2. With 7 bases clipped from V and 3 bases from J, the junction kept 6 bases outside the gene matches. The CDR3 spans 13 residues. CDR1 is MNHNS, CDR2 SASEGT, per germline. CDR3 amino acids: CASTYERDYEQYV. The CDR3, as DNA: TGTGCCAGCACGTATGAGCGGGACTACGAGCAGTACGTC.

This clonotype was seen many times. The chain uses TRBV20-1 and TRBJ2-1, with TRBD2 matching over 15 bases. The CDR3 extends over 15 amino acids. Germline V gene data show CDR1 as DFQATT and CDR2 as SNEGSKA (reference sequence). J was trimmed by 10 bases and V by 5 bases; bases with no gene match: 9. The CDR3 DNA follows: TGCAGTGCTCAAGGAGGACTAGCGGGAGGGAAAGAGCAGTTCTTC. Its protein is CSAQGGLAGGKEQFF.

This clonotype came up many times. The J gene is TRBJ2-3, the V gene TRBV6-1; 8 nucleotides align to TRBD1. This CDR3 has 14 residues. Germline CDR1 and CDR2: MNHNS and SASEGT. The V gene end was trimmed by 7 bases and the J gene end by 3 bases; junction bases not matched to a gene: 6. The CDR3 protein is CASTSGTGTDTQYF. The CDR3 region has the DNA TGTGCCAGCACATCCGGGACAGGAACAGATACGCAGTATTTT.

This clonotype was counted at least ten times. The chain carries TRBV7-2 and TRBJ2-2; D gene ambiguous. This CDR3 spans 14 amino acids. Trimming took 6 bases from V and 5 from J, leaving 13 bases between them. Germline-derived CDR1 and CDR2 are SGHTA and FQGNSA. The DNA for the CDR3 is TGTGCCAGCAGAACCGTACTGGGGACCGGGGAGCTGTTTTTT. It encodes CASRTVLGTGELFF.

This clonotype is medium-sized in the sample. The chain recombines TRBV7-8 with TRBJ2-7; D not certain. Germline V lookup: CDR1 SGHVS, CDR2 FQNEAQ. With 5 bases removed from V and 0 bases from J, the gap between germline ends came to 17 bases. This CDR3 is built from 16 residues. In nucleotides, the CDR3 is TGTGCCAGCAGCCCCCGGACGGCCCTAAGCTCCTACGAGCAGTACTTC. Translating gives CASSPRTALSSYEQYF.

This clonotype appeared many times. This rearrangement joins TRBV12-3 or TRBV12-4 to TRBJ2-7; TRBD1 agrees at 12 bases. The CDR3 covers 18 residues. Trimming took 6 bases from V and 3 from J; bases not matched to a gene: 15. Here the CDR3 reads CASRPPTRDRGRDYEQYF. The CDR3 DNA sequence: TGTGCCAGCAGACCGCCGACACGGGACAGGGGGCGCGACTACGAGCAGTACTTC.

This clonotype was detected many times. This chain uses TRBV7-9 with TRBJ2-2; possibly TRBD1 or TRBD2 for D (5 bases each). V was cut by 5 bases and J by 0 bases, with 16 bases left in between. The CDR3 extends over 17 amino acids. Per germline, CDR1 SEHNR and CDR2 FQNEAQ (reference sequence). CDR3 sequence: CASSQRPLGANTGELFF. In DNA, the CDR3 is TGTGCCAGCAGCCAACGCCCGCTGGGGGCGAACACCGGGGAGCTGTTTTTT.

The CDR3 region has the DNA TGTGCCAGCAGTTTTGGAGATACGCAGTATTTT. It translates to CASSFGDTQYF. The chain links TRBV12-3 or TRBV12-4 to TRBJ2-3; no clear D gene. V dropped 3 bases and J dropped 5 bases, with 3 bases sitting between them. This CDR3 comprises 11 residues.

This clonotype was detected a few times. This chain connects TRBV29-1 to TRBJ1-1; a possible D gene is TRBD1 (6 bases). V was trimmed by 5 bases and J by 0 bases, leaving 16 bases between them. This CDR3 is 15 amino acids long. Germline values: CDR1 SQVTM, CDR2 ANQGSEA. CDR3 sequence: CSVTTGKAMNTEAFF. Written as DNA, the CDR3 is TGCAGCGTTACTACAGGGAAGGCGATGAACACTGAAGCTTTCTTT.

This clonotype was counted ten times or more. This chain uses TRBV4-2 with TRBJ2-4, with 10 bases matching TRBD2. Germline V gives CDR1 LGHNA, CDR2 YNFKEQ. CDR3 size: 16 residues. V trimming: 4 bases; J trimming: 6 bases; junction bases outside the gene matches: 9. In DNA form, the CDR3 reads TGTGCCAGCAGCCTGACGGGACTAGCGAACGGAAACATTCAGTACTTC. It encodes CASSLTGLANGNIQYF.

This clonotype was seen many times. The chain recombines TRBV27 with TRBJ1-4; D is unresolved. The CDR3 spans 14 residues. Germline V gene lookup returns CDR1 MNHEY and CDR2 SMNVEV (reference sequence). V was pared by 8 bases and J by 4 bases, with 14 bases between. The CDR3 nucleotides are TGTGCCAGCGAAGAGGAACAGTATAATGAAAAACTGTTTTTT. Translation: CASEEEQYNEKLFF.

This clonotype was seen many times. CDR3 nucleotides: TGTGCCAGCAGCAGGTATAGCACAGATACGCAGTATTTT. It specifies CASSRYSTDTQYF. The rearrangement joins TRBV5-5 to TRBJ2-3; D is ambiguous. The CDR3 loop spans 13 amino acids. The germline V gene encodes CDR1 SGHKS and CDR2 YYEKEE (reference sequence). Trimming pared 4 bases from V and 0 bases from J, leaving 6 bases between.

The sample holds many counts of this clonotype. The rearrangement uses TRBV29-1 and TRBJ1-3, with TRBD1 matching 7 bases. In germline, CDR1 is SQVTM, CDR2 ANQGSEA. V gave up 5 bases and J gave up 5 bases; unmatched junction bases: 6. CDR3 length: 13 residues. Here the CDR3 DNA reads TGCAGCGTTAGTGAGGGGGCCCGAAACACCATATATTTT. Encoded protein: CSVSEGARNTIYF.

This chain's CDR3 is CASSQLPGVNEQFF. The CDR3, as DNA: TGTGCCAGCAGCCAACTACCGGGAGTCAATGAGCAGTTCTTC. J is TRBJ2-1 and V is TRBV28, with D possibly TRBD2 on 6 matching bases. CDR3 size: 14 residues. Deletions cut 6 bases from V and 6 bases from J, with 15 bases between. Germline V gene lookup returns CDR1 MDHEN and CDR2 SYDVKM.